Below are 27 T cell receptor beta chains sequenced from a single sample in a study of blood T cell repertoires in COVID-19. The repertoire was sequenced with immunoSEQ multiplex PCR; TCRdb's copy has only in-frame clones and lacks some. There are around 150,000 clones in the sample; just over 90% occur only once, and under 2% lies in the top ten. The sample comprised peripheral blood. The origin of the receptors is an older woman with COVID-19, enrolled during active disease.

The chain combines TRBV5-1 with TRBJ1-3; D possibly corresponds to TRBD1 (5 bases). The CDR3 runs to 15 residues. Per germline, CDR1 SGHRS and CDR2 YFSETQ. Trimming removed 0 bases from V and 0 bases from J, with 7 bases in between. The CDR3 reads CASSLGGSSGNTIYF. CDR3 in DNA: TGCGCCAGCAGCTTGGGGGGCAGCTCTGGAAACACCATATATTTT.

The V call is TRBV28, the J call TRBJ2-2; 9 bases fit TRBD1. The CDR3 consists of 19 residues. Germline lookup yields CDR1 MDHEN and CDR2 SYDVKM. V was clipped by 4 bases and J by 6 bases; unmatched bases: 18. The CDR3 bases are TGTGCCAGCAGTTCTTGGGGGACAGGGTTGTTTCCTAACGCCGGGGAGCTGTTTTTT. Protein sequence: CASSSWGTGLFPNAGELFF.

The rearrangement links TRBV7-2 to TRBJ1-4; a weak D match, TRBD1 (6 bases). This CDR3 region has 14 residues. Trimming left V 2 bases short and J 8 bases short, with 12 bases between. CDR1 SGHTA and CDR2 FQGNSA come from the germline V gene. Here the CDR3 DNA reads TGTGCCAGCAGCTTATCAGGGGATAGCGAAAAACTGTTTTTT. Its translation: CASSLSGDSEKLFF.

The gene calls are TRBV6-2 or TRBV6-3 and TRBJ2-3, with 7 bases aligning to TRBD2. CDR1 and CDR2 (germline): MNHEY, SVGEGT. V gave up 0 bases and J gave up 6 bases; unmatched junction bases: 9. CDR3 size: 16 residues. The CDR3 DNA is TGTGCCAGCAGTTACTCGTACGGGGGGTGGCGGGATACGCAGTATTTT. Its translation: CASSYSYGGWRDTQYF.

The gene calls are TRBV27 and TRBJ1-2, with a possible D match to TRBD1 (5 bases). In germline, CDR1 is MNHEY, CDR2 SMNVEV (reference sequence). V lost 0 bases, J lost 3 bases, and 11 bases lay in between. The CDR3 is 15 residues long. The DNA of the CDR3 is TGTGCCAGCAGTTTATCGTTCAGGGAGGACTATGGCTACACCTTC. It specifies CASSLSFREDYGYTF.

The chain recombines TRBV21-1 with TRBJ1-2. TRBV21-1 is recorded as a pseudogene. This CDR3 contains 17 residues. This chain's CDR3 is CASSKRRVWRADYGYTF. The CDR3 DNA reads TGTGCCAGCAGCAAAAGGCGTGTTTGGAGGGCTGACTATGGCTACACCTTC.

The V and J genes are TRBV6-4 and TRBJ1-2; 8 bases map to TRBD1. The germline CDR1 and CDR2 sequences are MRHNA and SNTAGT. V lost 1 base, J lost 8 bases, and 9 bases stayed unmatched. The CDR3 consists of 15 residues. The CDR3 coding sequence is TGTGCCAGCAGTGACTTCGGACAGGGAAAGGCAGGCTACACCTTC. It codes for CASSDFGQGKAGYTF.

This chain links TRBV9 with TRBJ1-6, with 7 bases that match TRBD1. This CDR3 has 14 residues. The ends lost 4 bases at V and 7 bases at J; junction bases unmatched: 5. Germline lookup yields CDR1 SGDLS and CDR2 YYNGEE. The CDR3 reads CASSRGTANSPLHF. CDR3 nucleotides: TGTGCCAGCAGCCGTGGGACAGCCAATTCACCCCTCCACTTT.

The genes are TRBV5-4 and TRBJ2-5; 7 positions match TRBD1. The V gene end was trimmed by 4 bases and the J gene end by 4 bases; junction bases not matched to a gene: 7. The CDR3 has 14 residues. Germline V gives CDR1 SGHNT, CDR2 YYREEE (reference sequence). CDR3 sequence (DNA): TGTGCCAGCAGCCCCGCCACAGGGGTAGAGACCCAGTACTTC. Translating gives CASSPATGVETQYF.

The gene calls are TRBV6-1 and TRBJ1-2, with no clear D. From germline, CDR1 is MNHNS and CDR2 SASEGT. The V and J ends lost 3 bases and 6 bases respectively, with 2 bases between them. This CDR3 contains 10 residues. DNA for the CDR3: TGTGCCAGCAGTGACAATGGCTACACCTTC. It codes for CASSDNGYTF.

This clone appeared a single time. The chain employs TRBV27 and TRBJ1-5; D remains ambiguous. Germline V CDR1 and CDR2: MNHEY, SMNVEV (reference sequence). V was cut by 2 bases and J by 4 bases, with 12 bases left in between. This CDR3 contains 15 residues. In DNA, the CDR3 is TGTGCCAGCAGTTTAGGAGGACCTAGGAATCAGCCCCAGCATTTT. Translation gives CASSLGGPRNQPQHF.

The rearrangement joins TRBV2 to TRBJ1-1; no firm D call. The CDR3 loop spans 14 amino acids. CDR1 and CDR2 (germline): SNHLY, FYNNEI. The V gene lost 4 bases and the J gene lost 1 base, with 10 bases spanning the gap. The CDR3 loop is CASSVEGTNTEAFF. CDR3 sequence (DNA): TGTGCCAGCAGTGTAGAGGGAACGAACACTGAAGCTTTCTTT. Full variable domain (outside the CDR3, taken from reference TRBV2 and TRBJ1-1): EPEVTQTPSHQVTQMGQEVILRCVPISNHLYFYWYRQILGQKVEFLVSFYNNEISEKSEIFDDQFSVERPDGSNFTLKIRSTKLEDSAMYFCASSVEGTNTEAFFGQGTRLTVV.

The rearrangement joins TRBV6-2 or TRBV6-3 to TRBJ2-1, with 9 bases fitting TRBD1. Germline CDR1 and CDR2: MNHEY and SVGEGT. The ends lost 2 bases at V and 4 bases at J; junction bases unmatched: 3. CDR3 length equals 15 residues. In nucleotides, the CDR3 is TGTGCCAGCAGTTACGCAGGACAGGGGTACAATGAGCAGTTCTTC. It translates to CASSYAGQGYNEQFF.

The rearrangement joins TRBV7-3 to TRBJ2-3; TRBD1 might be the D (5 bases). V was trimmed by 3 bases and J by 0 bases, leaving 7 bases between them. Germline V gives CDR1 SGHTA, CDR2 FQGTGA. The CDR3 length is 14 residues. The CDR3 coding sequence is TGTGCCAGCAGCTTCGACAGAAGCACAGATACGCAGTATTTT. The encoded protein is CASSFDRSTDTQYF. The whole variable domain, filled in from reference TRBV7-3 and TRBJ2-3, reads GAGVSQTPSNKVTEKGKYVELRCDPISGHTALYWYRQSLGQGPEFLIYFQGTGAADDSGLPNDRFFAVRPEGSVSTLKIQRTERGDSAVYLCASSFDRSTDTQYFGPGTRLTVL.

This chain connects TRBV27 to TRBJ1-1; D remains unclear. Deletions cut 3 bases from V and 3 bases from J, with 8 bases between. This CDR3 has 13 amino acids. Germline CDR1 MNHEY, CDR2 SMNVEV (reference sequence). The CDR3 nucleotides read TGTGCCAGCAGTTTCGGGATCTACACTGAAGCTTTCTTT. This translates into CASSFGIYTEAFF.

The sample holds a few counts of this clone. The rearrangement joins TRBV27 to TRBJ1-6, with 8 bases that match TRBD1. This CDR3 is built from 17 residues. With 8 bases clipped from V and 6 bases from J, the junction kept 15 bases outside the gene matches. CDR1 MNHEY and CDR2 SMNVEV come from the germline V gene (reference sequence). CDR3 nucleotides: TGTGCCAGCCGTCGGACAGGGATCCCTCCCGGTAATTCACCCCTCCACTTT. Translating it yields CASRRTGIPPGNSPLHF.

The rearrangement uses TRBV29-1 and TRBJ1-1; D is uncertain. The CDR3 loop spans 14 amino acids. Trimming removed 6 bases from V and 0 bases from J, with 14 bases in between. Germline lookup yields CDR1 SQVTM and CDR2 ANQGSEA. The DNA for the CDR3 is TGCAGCGTCTTAAGAGGTTACATGAACACTGAAGCTTTCTTT. Protein: CSVLRGYMNTEAFF.

The chain uses TRBV6-5 and TRBJ2-1; D possibly corresponds to TRBD2 (6 bases). V lost 6 bases, J lost 11 bases, and 14 bases lay in between. Per the germline V gene, CDR1 is MNHEY and CDR2 is SVGAGI. This CDR3 contains 12 residues. The CDR3: CASRGEADKQFF. The CDR3 DNA reads TGTGCCAGCAGGGGGGAGGCGGACAAGCAGTTCTTC.

There are a few counts of this clone. The chain uses TRBV7-2 and TRBJ2-2; 8 nucleotides match TRBD2. The CDR3 covers 14 residues. V lost 3 bases and J lost 4; bases outside the gene matches: 1. Germline lookup yields CDR1 SGHTA and CDR2 FQGNSA. The CDR3 region is CASSLAGGTGELFF. Written as DNA, the CDR3 is TGTGCCAGCAGCTTGGCGGGGGGCACCGGGGAGCTGTTTTTT.

The chain has TRBV4-1 and TRBJ1-1; TRBD1 might be the D (5 bases). Germline-derived CDR1 and CDR2 are MGHRA and YSYEKL. Deletions cut 4 bases from V and 4 bases from J, with 19 bases between. The CDR3 has 16 residues. Here the CDR3 reads CASSPFFGGRSTEAFF. The CDR3 DNA follows: TGCGCCAGCAGCCCCTTCTTCGGGGGAAGATCCACTGAAGCTTTCTTT.

The chain joins TRBV7-9 to TRBJ1-4, with D unresolved. V was clipped by 5 bases and J by 4 bases, with 14 bases between them. The CDR3 is 15 residues long. Germline values: CDR1 SEHNR, CDR2 FQNEAQ (reference sequence). The CDR3 DNA is TGTGCCAGCAGCGCCGACTTGGGTGGTAATGAAAAACTGTTTTTT. Protein sequence: CASSADLGGNEKLFF.

This sequence joins TRBV18 and TRBJ1-1; 7 bases map to TRBD1. Germline V gives CDR1 KGHSH, CDR2 LQKENI. V shed 3 bases and J 1 base; nucleotides not matched to a gene: 5. This CDR3 contains 15 residues. CDR3 DNA sequence: TGTGCCAGCTCACCGCGACAGGGAAGGAACACTGAAGCTTTCTTT. Translated: CASSPRQGRNTEAFF.

The V call is TRBV30, the J call TRBJ1-2, with 9 bases aligning to TRBD1. With 1 base clipped from V and 2 bases from J, the junction kept 2 bases outside the gene matches. Germline lookup yields CDR1 GTSNPN and CDR2 SVGIG (reference sequence). The CDR3 length is 14 residues. The CDR3 coding sequence is TGTGCCTGGAGTGCCGGGACAGGGAACTATGGCTACACCTTC. Its translation: CAWSAGTGNYGYTF. The entire variable domain, with the rest obtained from reference TRBV30 and TRBJ1-2, is as follows: SQTIHQWPATLVQPVGSPLSLECTVEGTSNPNLYWYRQAAGRGLQLLFYSVGIGQISSEVPQNLSASRPQDRQFILSSKKLLLSDSGFYLCAWSAGTGNYGYTFGSGTRLTVV.

The chain is built from TRBV27 and TRBJ1-1; D uncertain. The CDR3 runs to 16 residues. Trimming left V 0 bases short and J 7 bases short, with 18 bases between. Germline-derived CDR1 and CDR2 are MNHEY and SMNVEV (reference sequence). The DNA of the CDR3 is TGTGCCAGCAGTTTATCGACCTTGACTGCGGATGGTGAAGCTTTCTTT. Translation: CASSLSTLTADGEAFF.

This clone has just one count. V and J are TRBV19 and TRBJ1-4; weak D call: TRBD1 (6 bases). The CDR3 runs 14 residues. With 10 bases removed from V and 7 bases from J, the gap between germline ends came to 19 bases. Per germline, CDR1 LNHDA and CDR2 SQIVND (reference sequence). As DNA, the CDR3 is TGTGCCACCTCGGTGGGGGGGCAGGGTGAAAAACTGTTTTTT. Translated, it gives CATSVGGQGEKLFF. The full variable domain, rest sourced from reference TRBV19 and TRBJ1-4, is DGGITQSPKYLFRKEGQNVTLSCEQNLNHDAMYWYRQDPGQGLRLIYYSQIVNDFQKGDIAEGYSVSREKKESFPLTVTSAQKNPTAFYLCATSVGGQGEKLFFGSGTQLSVL.

The genes are TRBV12-3 or TRBV12-4 and TRBJ1-2, with D unresolved. Trimming left V 1 base short and J 1 base short, with 4 bases between. The CDR3 spans 13 residues. CDR3 sequence (DNA): TGTGCCAGCAGTTTAGGAGTTAACTATGGCTACACCTTC. Protein: CASSLGVNYGYTF.

The chain has TRBV5-5 and TRBJ2-2; TRBD1 matches at 7 bases. This CDR3 comprises 14 residues. After removal of 3 bases from V and 5 bases from J, the junction contained 4 bases not matched to a gene. Per the germline V gene, CDR1 is SGHKS and CDR2 is YYEKEE (reference sequence). CDR3 sequence reads: CASSWDSWTGELFF. CDR3 in DNA: TGTGCCAGCAGCTGGGACAGCTGGACCGGGGAGCTGTTTTTT.